This TCR beta chain was identified in a study of blood T cell repertoires in COVID-19 (dated by TCRdb to 2019 to 2021). For context, the study as a whole: Samples covering the acute and convalescent phases of COVID-19 were provided by collaborators in the United States, Italy and Spain. The dataset comprised deeply sampled blood TCRbeta repertoires from subjects exposed to, actively infected with, or recovered from COVID-19. Nearly every sample came with metadata listing a de-identified subject ID, COVID-19 status, age in years and sex. Where available, HLA class I and class II types were obtained from metadata supplied by the sample provider rather than from assay-based typing. The prospective study material was composed of cDNA or gDNA derived from T cells, B-cell-depleted T cells, or PBMCs. The samples were drawn from two sources: the first 160 participants of the ongoing ImmuneRACE study, and 1,000 to 1,500 subjects contributed by 6 global collaborators. The repertoires were released in a freely available public database intended as a resource for research on the immune response to SARS-CoV-2.

As concerns this clone: It lacks a known antigen. No base quality values were provided; no much bigger clone lies one nucleotide off.

TCRbeta CDR3 regions were amplified from genomic DNA by means of the immunoSEQ Assay, a bias-controlled multiplex PCR. In the paper's pipeline: Nucleated cell counts per sample were estimated from amplification of reference gene primers within the assay. To quantify the absolute abundance of each unique TCRbeta CDR3 rearrangement, sequence reads were collapsed and filtered. For each sample, productive Simpson clonality was calculated as the square root of Simpson's diversity index across productive rearrangements. This immuneACCESS table, as held by TCRdb, lists in-frame sequences with V and J called but not all clones. Of the missing ones, under half trace to an unresolved V gene in checked studies; the others have no known cause. V, J and clone size are those of that table, while D and trimming were read from the DNA. Here the sample has roughly 230,000 clones; about 86% occur a single time. Of the sample, approximately 4.8% falls within the top ten clones.

General findings and caveats noted by the study authors: The amount of clinical and demographic metadata varied by source and participant and was provided uncurated.

The germline V gene (reference sequence) specifies LNHNV as CDR1 and YYDKDF as CDR2. The cysteine opens and the phenylalanine closes a CDR3 of 19 amino acids. Only the CDR3 DNA stays, 57 bases, in frame from base 1. From V the trimming removes 3 bases and from J it removes 5 bases, while the gene matches leave 18 bases of the junction unaccounted for. The collaborating institutions used their own protocols to collect whole blood in K2EDTA tubes. For TCRbeta analysis, collaborators shipped samples as frozen whole blood, isolated PBMCs, or DNA extracted from either of those sample types. The TCR sequence derives from a man in his fifties with active or convalescent COVID-19. The sequence joins TRBV15 to TRBJ2-7; the junction holds 11 bases that match TRBD2. The sample consisted of peripheral blood. The sequence in DNA is TGTGCCACCAGCAGTGAACCCCCTCTAGCGGGGGGAGAGAGGGACGAGCAGTACTTC. This codes for CATSSEPPLAGGERDEQYF. Joined to the reference TRBV15 and TRBJ2-7 proteins, this CDR3 gives the full variable domain: DAMVIQNPRYQVTQFGKPVTLSCSQTLNHNVMYWYQQKSSQAPKLLFHYYDKDFNNEADTPDNFQSRRPNTSFCFLDIRSPGLGDTAMYLCATSSEPPLAGGERDEQYFGPGTRLTVT.